This entry concerns a single T cell receptor beta chain. Its antigen is unknown. Nominally healthy donors were sampled, though unrecorded immune exposures were likely. The sample belongs to a study of cytomegalovirus exposure and HLA in healthy donors. CDR3 length: 14 residues. V lost 1 base to trimming and J lost 5 bases; unmatched junction nucleotides: 4. CDR1 and CDR2 (germline): SGHTA, FQGTGA. The PCR employed 60 Vbeta primers together with 13 Jbeta primers. The method was immunoSEQ multiplex PCR; TCRdb's version includes in-frame clones alone and lacks a portion of them. The sample has roughly 180,000 clones, about four fifths seen once. Study-level findings and limits: Available immune exposure information was restricted to CMV serostatus only.

This TCR derives from a young man in good health and CMV-seropositive. The rearrangement links TRBV7-3 to TRBJ2-5, with 7 bases fitting TRBD2. Material for sequencing was PBMCs. CDR3 in amino acids: CASSLRGEGETQYF. The CDR3, as DNA: TGTGCCAGCAGCTTAAGGGGGGAGGGTGAGACCCAGTACTTC.